Sequencing of this T cell receptor (beta chain) was carried out in a study of early stage breast cancer tumors. Each sample had two DNA replicates, 0.45 to 0.65 ug blood or about 1.5 ug tissue. Repertoires were generated with immunoSEQ multiplex PCR, while TCRdb's copy carries only in-frame clones and drops some. The sample shows nearly 25,000 clones, 60% to 70% of them seen only once. Points on this clone: Its target is unknown.

Trimming took 1 base from V and 1 from J; bases not matched to a gene: 4. Germline CDR1 is LGHNA and CDR2 is YSLEER. The CDR3 loop spans 16 amino acids. Overall study results and limits: Tumor and normal breast were distinguished via blood comparison in about 90% of the 16 patients. Chain pairing and CD4, CD8 or FOXP3 expression were not captured.

Sequencing used breast tumor tissue. The clonotype was recovered from a person in their sixties or seventies with breast cancer. V is TRBV4-3 and J is TRBJ1-1, with TRBD1 matching 9 bases. This CDR3 is CASSQGGTGTNTEAFF. DNA for the CDR3: TGCGCCAGCAGCCAAGGTGGGACAGGGACGAACACTGAAGCTTTCTTT.